Listed below are T cell receptor beta chains from one sample, sequenced in a study of CD8 T cells in Susac syndrome. MiXCR, applied by TCRdb to the immunoSEQ multiplex PCR reads, yields one record per CDR3 protein. In the table there are around 280,000 distinct CDR3 sequences, about 85% of which are singletons. What was sequenced was CD8+ T cells from PBMCs. These receptors were obtained from a human donor with multiple sclerosis. Both conserved end residues are part of each CDR3. D genes are given only for firm matches. Only part of the rows carry a size: once, few, many, or a class if the clone is expanded.

CDR3 length: 11
clone size: -
D gene: -
J gene: TRBJ2-1
V gene: TRBV12-3/TRBV12-4
CDR3 protein: CASREVNEQFF
CDR3 DNA: TGTGCCAGCAGAGAGGTCAATGAGCAGTTCTTC

CDR3 length: 14
clone size: -
D gene: -
J gene: TRBJ2-2
V gene: TRBV10-1
CDR3 protein: CASSDSGRTGELFF
CDR3 DNA: TGCGCCAGCAGTGACTCGGGTAGGACCGGGGAGCTGTTTTTT

CDR3 length: 15
clone size: -
D gene: -
J gene: TRBJ2-5
V gene: TRBV5-1
CDR3 protein: CASSLEQSLRETQYF
CDR3 DNA: TGCGCCAGCAGCTTGGAGCAGTCCCTCAGGGAGACCCAGTACTTC

CDR3 length: 15
clone size: -
D gene: TRBD1
J gene: TRBJ2-2
V gene: TRBV27
CDR3 protein: CASSFGTGGNGELFF
CDR3 DNA: TGTGCCAGCAGTTTTGGCACAGGGGGAAACGGGGAGCTGTTTTTT

CDR3 length: 12
clone size: once
D gene: -
J gene: TRBJ2-5
V gene: TRBV27
CDR3 protein: CASGALRETQYF
CDR3 DNA: TGTGCCAGCGGGGCTCTCCGAGAGACCCAGTACTTC

CDR3 length: 14
clone size: -
D gene: -
J gene: TRBJ1-1
V gene: TRBV5-1
CDR3 protein: CASSWKQGNTEAFF
CDR3 DNA: TGCGCCAGCAGCTGGAAACAGGGGAACACTGAAGCTTTCTTT

CDR3 length: 14
clone size: once
D gene: -
J gene: TRBJ2-2
V gene: TRBV6-5
CDR3 protein: CAMPNPVNTGELFF
CDR3 DNA: TGTGCTATGCCCAACCCGGTGAACACCGGGGAGCTGTTTTTT

CDR3 length: 11
clone size: -
D gene: -
J gene: TRBJ1-2
V gene: TRBV29-1
CDR3 protein: CSVGGRYGYTF
CDR3 DNA: TGCAGCGTTGGGGGACGGTATGGCTACACCTTC

CDR3 length: 16
clone size: -
D gene: TRBD2
J gene: TRBJ2-1
V gene: TRBV28
CDR3 protein: CASSLILAGTYNEQFF
CDR3 DNA: TGTGCCAGCAGTTTAATCCTAGCGGGTACCTACAATGAGCAGTTCTTC

CDR3 length: 16
clone size: -
D gene: -
J gene: TRBJ1-1
V gene: TRBV13
CDR3 protein: CASSLPGEAPHTEAFF
CDR3 DNA: TGTGCCAGCAGCCTCCCCGGGGAGGCCCCTCACACTGAAGCTTTCTTT

CDR3 length: 16
clone size: -
D gene: TRBD2
J gene: TRBJ2-3
V gene: TRBV4-1
CDR3 protein: CASSQGLAGGTDTQYF
CDR3 DNA: TGCGCCAGCAGCCAAGGACTAGCGGGAGGCACAGATACGCAGTATTTT

CDR3 length: 16
clone size: -
D gene: -
J gene: TRBJ1-4
V gene: TRBV6-1
CDR3 protein: CASRQGWGRSGEKLFF
CDR3 DNA: TGTGCCAGCAGGCAGGGTTGGGGCAGAAGTGGGGAAAAACTGTTTTTT

CDR3 length: 14
clone size: -
D gene: TRBD1
J gene: TRBJ1-5
V gene: TRBV7-6
CDR3 protein: CASSPDRENQPQHF
CDR3 DNA: TGTGCCAGCAGCCCAGACAGGGAAAATCAGCCCCAGCATTTT

CDR3 length: 15
clone size: -
D gene: -
J gene: TRBJ2-3
V gene: TRBV13
CDR3 protein: CASSSSDRLTDTQYF
CDR3 DNA: TGTGCCAGCAGCTCTAGCGACCGCCTCACAGATACGCAGTATTTT

CDR3 length: 17
clone size: -
D gene: -
J gene: TRBJ2-3
V gene: TRBV15
CDR3 protein: CATSPSGGARSTDTQYF
CDR3 DNA: TGTGCCACCAGCCCAAGTGGGGGGGCTAGAAGCACAGATACGCAGTATTTT

CDR3 length: 13
clone size: -
D gene: TRBD2
J gene: TRBJ2-1
V gene: TRBV27
CDR3 protein: CASSWRESNEQFF
CDR3 DNA: TGTGCCAGCAGTTGGCGGGAGAGTAATGAGCAGTTCTTC

CDR3 length: 15
clone size: once
D gene: TRBD1
J gene: TRBJ1-2
V gene: TRBV7-8
CDR3 protein: CASSTRDRGHYGYTF
CDR3 DNA: TGTGCCAGCAGCACCCGGGACAGGGGCCACTATGGCTACACCTTC

CDR3 length: 12
clone size: once
D gene: TRBD1
J gene: TRBJ2-7
V gene: TRBV10-3
CDR3 protein: CAISPTGEEQYF
CDR3 DNA: TGTGCCATCAGCCCGACAGGGGAAGAGCAGTACTTC

CDR3 length: 12
clone size: -
D gene: -
J gene: TRBJ1-1
V gene: TRBV6-6
CDR3 protein: CASGYLNTEAFF
CDR3 DNA: TGTGCCAGCGGCTATTTGAACACTGAAGCTTTCTTT

CDR3 length: 18
clone size: -
D gene: -
J gene: TRBJ2-6
V gene: TRBV2
CDR3 protein: CASKPPGILSSGANVLTF
CDR3 DNA: TGTGCCAGCAAACCCCCTGGGATATTAAGCTCTGGGGCCAACGTCCTGACTTTC

CDR3 length: 13
clone size: -
D gene: -
J gene: TRBJ2-1
V gene: TRBV29-1
CDR3 protein: CSVEDRGYNEQFF
CDR3 DNA: TGCAGCGTTGAAGATCGGGGTTACAATGAGCAGTTCTTC

CDR3 length: 17
clone size: -
D gene: -
J gene: TRBJ2-4
V gene: TRBV30
CDR3 protein: CAWSANPTALAKNIQYF
CDR3 DNA: TGTGCCTGGAGCGCTAACCCAACAGCGTTGGCCAAAAACATTCAGTACTTC

CDR3 length: 11
clone size: -
D gene: -
J gene: TRBJ1-1
V gene: TRBV6-1
CDR3 protein: CASRRSTEAFF
CDR3 DNA: TGTGCCAGCAGGAGAAGCACTGAAGCTTTCTTT

CDR3 length: 14
clone size: -
D gene: -
J gene: TRBJ2-1
V gene: TRBV15
CDR3 protein: CATSPWAMTNEQFF
CDR3 DNA: TGTGCCACCAGCCCCTGGGCCATGACCAATGAGCAGTTCTTC

CDR3 length: 14
clone size: -
D gene: -
J gene: TRBJ1-2
V gene: TRBV4-1
CDR3 protein: CASSQRQFSYGYTF
CDR3 DNA: TGCGCCAGCAGCCAAAGACAGTTCTCCTATGGCTACACCTTC

CDR3 length: 15
clone size: few
D gene: TRBD1
J gene: TRBJ2-3
V gene: TRBV14
CDR3 protein: CASSLSGQGTDTQYF
CDR3 DNA: TGTGCCAGCAGCCTTTCCGGACAGGGCACAGATACGCAGTATTTT

CDR3 length: 16
clone size: once
D gene: -
J gene: TRBJ2-1
V gene: TRBV29-1
CDR3 protein: CSVTPRADSPYNEQFF
CDR3 DNA: TGCAGCGTTACACCAAGGGCGGACTCCCCTTACAATGAGCAGTTCTTC

CDR3 length: 14
clone size: -
D gene: TRBD2
J gene: TRBJ2-7
V gene: TRBV7-9
CDR3 protein: CASSLRRAGAEQYF
CDR3 DNA: TGTGCCAGCAGCCTACGGAGGGCGGGAGCCGAGCAGTACTTC

CDR3 length: 14
clone size: -
D gene: -
J gene: TRBJ2-1
V gene: TRBV28
CDR3 protein: CAAHGGSSYNEQFF
CDR3 DNA: TGTGCCGCCCACGGGGGAAGCTCCTACAATGAGCAGTTCTTC

CDR3 length: 14
clone size: -
D gene: -
J gene: TRBJ2-5
V gene: TRBV9
CDR3 protein: CASSGRGGQETQYF
CDR3 DNA: TGTGCCAGCAGCGGCCGAGGGGGCCAAGAGACCCAGTACTTC

CDR3 length: 14
clone size: -
D gene: -
J gene: TRBJ2-2
V gene: TRBV15
CDR3 protein: CATRLVGNTGELFF
CDR3 DNA: TGTGCCACCCGGCTAGTAGGGAACACCGGGGAGCTGTTTTTT

CDR3 length: 14
clone size: -
D gene: TRBD2
J gene: TRBJ2-1
V gene: TRBV4-2
CDR3 protein: CASSPGRGDNEQFF
CDR3 DNA: TGTGCCAGCAGCCCCGGGCGGGGGGACAATGAGCAGTTCTTC

CDR3 length: 10
clone size: -
D gene: -
J gene: TRBJ1-2
V gene: TRBV29-1
CDR3 protein: CSVEQYGYTF
CDR3 DNA: TGCAGCGTTGAGCAGTATGGCTACACCTTC

CDR3 length: 14
clone size: -
D gene: -
J gene: TRBJ2-7
V gene: TRBV20-1
CDR3 protein: CSARGGDLSYEQYF
CDR3 DNA: TGCAGTGCTAGAGGGGGGGATCTCTCCTACGAGCAGTACTTC

CDR3 length: 14
clone size: -
D gene: -
J gene: TRBJ1-1
V gene: TRBV28
CDR3 protein: CASSLRGSNTEAFF
CDR3 DNA: TGTGCCAGCAGTCTCCGAGGGAGTAACACTGAAGCTTTCTTT

CDR3 length: 16
clone size: -
D gene: -
J gene: TRBJ2-7
V gene: TRBV27
CDR3 protein: CASSPDSSDSTYEQYF
CDR3 DNA: TGTGCCAGCAGTCCTGACTCATCGGACAGTACCTACGAGCAGTACTTC